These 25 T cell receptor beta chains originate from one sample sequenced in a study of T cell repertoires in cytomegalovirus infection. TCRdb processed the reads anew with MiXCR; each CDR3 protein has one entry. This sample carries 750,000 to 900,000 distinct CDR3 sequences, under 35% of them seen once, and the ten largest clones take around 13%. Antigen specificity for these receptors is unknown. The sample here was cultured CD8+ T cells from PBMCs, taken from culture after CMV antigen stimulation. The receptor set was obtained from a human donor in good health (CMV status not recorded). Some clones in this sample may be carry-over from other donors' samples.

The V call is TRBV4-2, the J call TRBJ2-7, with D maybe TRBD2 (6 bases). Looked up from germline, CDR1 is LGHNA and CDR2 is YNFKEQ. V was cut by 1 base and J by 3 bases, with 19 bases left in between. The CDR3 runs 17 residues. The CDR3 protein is CASSQGQVRGEDYEQYF. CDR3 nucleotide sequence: TGTGCCAGCAGCCAAGGGCAGGTAAGAGGGGAGGACTACGAGCAGTACTTC.

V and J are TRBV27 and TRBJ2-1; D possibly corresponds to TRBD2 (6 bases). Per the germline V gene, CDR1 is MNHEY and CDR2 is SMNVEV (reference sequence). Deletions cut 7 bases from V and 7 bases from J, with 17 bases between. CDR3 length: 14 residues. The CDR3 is CASKAGGELNEQFF. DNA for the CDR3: TGTGCCAGCAAAGCTGGAGGGGAACTGAATGAGCAGTTCTTC.

CDR3 nucleotide sequence: TGTGCCAGCAGTTACAGTTCCAGGACAGGGACACCCACAGATACGCAGTATTTT. It is translated as CASSYSSRTGTPTDTQYF. The genes are TRBV6-2 or TRBV6-3 and TRBJ2-3, with 8 bases lining up with TRBD1. The V segment lost 2 bases and the J segment 2 bases; nucleotides outside the gene matches: 12. This CDR3 contains 18 residues. The germline V gene encodes CDR1 MNHEY and CDR2 SVGEGT.

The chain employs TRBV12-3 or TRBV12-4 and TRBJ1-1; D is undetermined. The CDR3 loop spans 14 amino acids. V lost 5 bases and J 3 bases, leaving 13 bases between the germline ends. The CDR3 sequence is CASSNPYRDTEAFF. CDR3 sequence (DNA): TGTGCCAGCAGTAATCCGTATCGGGACACTGAAGCTTTCTTT.

CDR3: CASSLVGTGPGELFF. DNA for the CDR3: TGTGCCAGCAGTTTAGTAGGGACAGGGCCCGGGGAGCTGTTTTTT. This chain connects TRBV27 to TRBJ2-2, with 9 bases that match TRBD1. CDR1 MNHEY and CDR2 SMNVEV come from the germline V gene (reference sequence). The CDR3 consists of 15 residues. V shed 2 bases and J 6 bases; nucleotides not matched to a gene: 4.

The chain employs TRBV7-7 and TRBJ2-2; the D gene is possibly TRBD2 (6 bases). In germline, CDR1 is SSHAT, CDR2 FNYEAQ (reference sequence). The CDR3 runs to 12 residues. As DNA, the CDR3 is TGTGGACTAGGACTTTCTACCGGGGAGCTGTTTTTT. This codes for CGLGLSTGELFF.

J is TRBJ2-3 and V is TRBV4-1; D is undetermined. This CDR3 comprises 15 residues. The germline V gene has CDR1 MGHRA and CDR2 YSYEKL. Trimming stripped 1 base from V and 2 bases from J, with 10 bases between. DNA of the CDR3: TGCGCCAGCAGCCAAGTAACAGTCTCCACAGATACGCAGTATTTT. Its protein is CASSQVTVSTDTQYF.

The CDR3: CASSFIGDFSGNTIYF. The CDR3 bases are TGCGCCAGCAGCTTTATCGGGGACTTCTCTGGAAACACCATATATTTT. This chain connects TRBV5-1 to TRBJ1-3; D may be TRBD1 (5 bases). CDR1 is SGHRS and CDR2 is YFSETQ in the germline V gene. The CDR3 contains 16 residues. Trimming removed 2 bases from V and 0 bases from J, with 12 bases in between. The entire variable domain, with the rest obtained from reference TRBV5-1 and TRBJ1-3, is as follows: KAGVTQTPRYLIKTRGQQVTLSCSPISGHRSVSWYQQTPGQGLQFLFEYFSETQRNKGNFPGRFSGRQFSNSRSEMNVSTLELGDSALYLCASSFIGDFSGNTIYFGEGSWLTVV.

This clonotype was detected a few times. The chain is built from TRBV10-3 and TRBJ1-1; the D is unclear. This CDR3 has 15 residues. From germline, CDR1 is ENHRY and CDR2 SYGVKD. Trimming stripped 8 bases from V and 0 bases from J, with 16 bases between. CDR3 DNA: TGTGCCATCCTCCATGGAAAGGAGTTGAACACTGAAGCTTTCTTT. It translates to CAILHGKELNTEAFF.

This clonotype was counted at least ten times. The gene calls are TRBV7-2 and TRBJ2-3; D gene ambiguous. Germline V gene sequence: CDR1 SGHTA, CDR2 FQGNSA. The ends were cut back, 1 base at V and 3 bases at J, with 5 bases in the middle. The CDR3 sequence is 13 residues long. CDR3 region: CASSLEETDTQYF. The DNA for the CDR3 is TGTGCCAGCAGCTTAGAGGAGACAGATACGCAGTATTTT.

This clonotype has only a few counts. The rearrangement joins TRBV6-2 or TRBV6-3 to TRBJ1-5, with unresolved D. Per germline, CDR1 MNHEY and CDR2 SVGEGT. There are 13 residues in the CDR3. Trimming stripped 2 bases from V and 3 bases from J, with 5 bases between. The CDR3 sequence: CASSYVVNQPQHF. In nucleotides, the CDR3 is TGTGCCAGCAGTTACGTGGTCAATCAGCCCCAGCATTTT.

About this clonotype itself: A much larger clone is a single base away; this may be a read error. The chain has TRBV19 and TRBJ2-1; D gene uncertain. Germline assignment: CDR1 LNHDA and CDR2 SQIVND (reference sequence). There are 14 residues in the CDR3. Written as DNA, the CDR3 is TGTGCCAGTATTATAGGCGTTTCGGACAATGAGCAGTTCTTC. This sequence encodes CASIIGVSDNEQFF.

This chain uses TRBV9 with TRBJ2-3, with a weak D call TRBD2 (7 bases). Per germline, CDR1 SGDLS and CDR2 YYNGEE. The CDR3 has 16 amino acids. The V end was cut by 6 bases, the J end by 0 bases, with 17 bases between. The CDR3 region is CASKEGGDTSTDTQYF. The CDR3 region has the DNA TGTGCCAGCAAAGAGGGGGGGGATACCAGCACAGATACGCAGTATTTT.

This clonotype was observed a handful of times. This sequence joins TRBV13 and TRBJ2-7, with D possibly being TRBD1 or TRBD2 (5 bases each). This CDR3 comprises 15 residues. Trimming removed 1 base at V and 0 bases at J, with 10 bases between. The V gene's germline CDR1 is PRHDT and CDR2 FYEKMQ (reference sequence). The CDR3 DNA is TGTGCCAGCAGCTTAGAGGGGACCGCCTCCTACGAGCAGTACTTC. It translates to CASSLEGTASYEQYF.

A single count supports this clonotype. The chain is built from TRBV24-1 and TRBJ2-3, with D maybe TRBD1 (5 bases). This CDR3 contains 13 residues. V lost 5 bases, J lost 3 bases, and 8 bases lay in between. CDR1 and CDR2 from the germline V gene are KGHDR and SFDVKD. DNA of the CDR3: TGTGCCACCAGTGGAGCAGGGACAGATACGCAGTATTTT. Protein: CATSGAGTDTQYF.

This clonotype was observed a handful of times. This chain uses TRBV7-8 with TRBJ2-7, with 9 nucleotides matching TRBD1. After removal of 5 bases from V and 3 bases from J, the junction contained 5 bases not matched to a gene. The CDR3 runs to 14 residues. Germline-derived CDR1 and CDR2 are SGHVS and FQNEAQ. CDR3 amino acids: CASSPGQGHYEQYV. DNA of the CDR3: TGTGCCAGCAGCCCGGGACAGGGCCACTACGAGCAGTACGTC.

This chain's CDR3 is CASSYEGGKQFF. CDR3 in DNA: TGTGCCAGCAGTTACGAAGGCGGGAAGCAGTTCTTC. The genes are TRBV6-2 or TRBV6-3 and TRBJ2-1, with D maybe TRBD2 (6 bases). V lost 2 bases, J lost 11 bases, and 10 bases lay in between. The CDR3 length is 12 residues. Germline V lookup: CDR1 MNHEY, CDR2 SVGEGT.

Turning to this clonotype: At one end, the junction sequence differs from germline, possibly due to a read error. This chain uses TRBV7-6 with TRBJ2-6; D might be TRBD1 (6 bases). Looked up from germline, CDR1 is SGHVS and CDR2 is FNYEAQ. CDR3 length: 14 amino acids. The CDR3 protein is CASSLAGQSNVLTF. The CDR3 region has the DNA TGTGCTAGCAGCTTAGCCGGACAGAGCAACGTCCTGACTTTC.

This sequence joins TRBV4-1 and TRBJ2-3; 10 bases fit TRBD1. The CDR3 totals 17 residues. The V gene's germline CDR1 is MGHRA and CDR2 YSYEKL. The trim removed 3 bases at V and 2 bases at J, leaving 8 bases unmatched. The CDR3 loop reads CASSQEGTGDLTDTQYF. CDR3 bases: TGCGCCAGCAGCCAGGAAGGGACAGGGGACCTCACAGATACGCAGTATTTT.

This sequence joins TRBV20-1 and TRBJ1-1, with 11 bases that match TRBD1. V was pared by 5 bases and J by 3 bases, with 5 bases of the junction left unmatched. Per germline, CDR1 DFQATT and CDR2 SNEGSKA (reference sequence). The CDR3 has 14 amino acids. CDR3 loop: CSAPPGQGDTEAFF. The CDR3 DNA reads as TGCAGTGCTCCCCCGGGACAGGGGGACACTGAAGCTTTCTTT.

The chain's CDR3 is CASVPGQGSNYGYTF. The CDR3 bases are TGTGCCAGCGTACCGGGACAGGGGTCCAACTATGGCTACACCTTC. The genes are TRBV7-6 and TRBJ1-2; 10 nucleotides align to TRBD1. The CDR3 is 15 amino acids. The trim removed 8 bases at V and 2 bases at J, leaving 8 bases unmatched. Germline CDR1 and CDR2: SGHVS and FNYEAQ.

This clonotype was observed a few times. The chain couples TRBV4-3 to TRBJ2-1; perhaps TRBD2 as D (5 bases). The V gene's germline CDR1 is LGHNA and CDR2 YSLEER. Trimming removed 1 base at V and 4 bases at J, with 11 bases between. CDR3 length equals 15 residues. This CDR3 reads CASSQGPSGYNEQFF. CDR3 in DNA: TGCGCCAGCAGCCAAGGACCCTCGGGATACAATGAGCAGTTCTTC.

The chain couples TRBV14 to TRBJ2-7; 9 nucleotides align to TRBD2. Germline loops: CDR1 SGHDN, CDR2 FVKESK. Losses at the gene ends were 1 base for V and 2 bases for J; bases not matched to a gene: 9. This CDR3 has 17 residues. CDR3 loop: CASSQVGERGEPYEQYF. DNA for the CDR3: TGTGCCAGCAGCCAAGTTGGGGAGCGGGGGGAACCCTACGAGCAGTACTTC.

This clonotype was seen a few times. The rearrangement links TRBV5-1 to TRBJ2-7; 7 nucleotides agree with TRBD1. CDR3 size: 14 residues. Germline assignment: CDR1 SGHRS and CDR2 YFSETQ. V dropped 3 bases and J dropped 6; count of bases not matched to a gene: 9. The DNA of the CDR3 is TGCGCCAGCAGCTCACACCCCGGGACAGCCGAGCAGTACTTC. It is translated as CASSSHPGTAEQYF.

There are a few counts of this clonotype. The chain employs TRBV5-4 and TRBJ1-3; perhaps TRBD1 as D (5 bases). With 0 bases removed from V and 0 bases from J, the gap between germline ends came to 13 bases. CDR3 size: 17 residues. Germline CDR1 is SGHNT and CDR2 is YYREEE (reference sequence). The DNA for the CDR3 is TGTGCCAGCAGCTTGGCGTCGCGGGGGTTCTCTGGAAACACCATATATTTT. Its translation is CASSLASRGFSGNTIYF.